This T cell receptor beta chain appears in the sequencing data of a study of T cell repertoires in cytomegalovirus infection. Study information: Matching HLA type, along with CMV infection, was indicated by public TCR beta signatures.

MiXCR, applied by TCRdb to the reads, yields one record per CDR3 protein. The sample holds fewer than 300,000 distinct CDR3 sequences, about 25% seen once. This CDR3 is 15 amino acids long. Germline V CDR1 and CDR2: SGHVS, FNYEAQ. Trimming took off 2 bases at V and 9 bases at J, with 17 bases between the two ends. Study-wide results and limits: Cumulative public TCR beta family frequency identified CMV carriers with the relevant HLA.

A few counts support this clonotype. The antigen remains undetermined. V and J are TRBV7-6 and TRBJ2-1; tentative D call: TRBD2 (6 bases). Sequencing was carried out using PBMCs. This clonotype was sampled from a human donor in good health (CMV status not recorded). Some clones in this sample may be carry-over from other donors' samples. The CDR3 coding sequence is TGTGCCAGCAGCTTAACGGGGTCCGGGAGCGGTGAGCAGTTCTTC. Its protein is CASSLTGSGSGEQFF.